This TCR beta chain was recorded in a study of T cells after somatic rescue of genetic block. This CDR3 is 15 amino acids long. Germline CDR1 reads KGHSH; CDR2 reads LQKENI. V trimming: 3 bases; J trimming: 7 bases; junction bases outside the gene matches: 9. Profiling relied on immunoSEQ multiplex PCR, and the TCRdb table lists in-frame clones only, not all of them. This table holds 80,000 to 100,000 clones, more than 80% found once. The chain recombines TRBV18 with TRBJ1-1; 9 nucleotides agree with TRBD1. The receptor's source is a woman between 18 and 29 years old. Sequencing used peripheral blood mononuclear cells (PBMCs). CDR3 residues: CASSPKGQGTSEAFF. CDR3 bases: TGTGCCAGCTCACCCAAGGGACAGGGAACAAGTGAAGCTTTCTTT.